This TCR beta chain was obtained from a study of blood T cell repertoires in COVID-19. Study details: Samples of COVID-19 (acute and convalescent) were obtained from the United States, Italy and Spain. Sources were T cells, B-cell-depleted T cells, or PBMCs; the material itself was cDNA or gDNA.

Original methodology: Using reference gene primer amplification, nucleated cell counts were estimated. The assay was immunoSEQ multiplex PCR, and TCRdb's table has in-frame clones only and misses some. V and J calls and clone size are copied from that table; D and trimming were computed from the DNA. The sample has 230,000 or so clones, around 83% seen once. The TCR originated in a man between 35 and 55 years old who had recovered from COVID-19. Source material: peripheral blood.

The chain's CDR3 is CASTVVPGWNQPQHF. CDR3 bases: TGTGCCAGTACTGTTGTCCCCGGGTGGAATCAGCCCCAGCATTTT. The chain joins TRBV19 to TRBJ1-5; D gene unclear. The CDR3 is made up of 15 amino acids. V dropped 7 bases and J dropped 4 bases, with 17 bases sitting between them. Germline V gives CDR1 LNHDA, CDR2 SQIVND (reference sequence).